This T cell receptor (beta chain) came from a study of PD-L1 blockade in urothelial cancer. Study overall: Bladder-origin urothelial cancer in males described twenty-five of the 29 patients.

Each PCR contained spiked-in synthetic TCR analog templates. Only in-frame clones appear in the TCRdb table, and some are missing; sequencing was by immunoSEQ multiplex PCR. The repertoire holds tens of thousands of clones, with approximately 81% as singletons. Time point noted: pretreatment peripheral blood. Pretreatment and on-treatment samples were taken, numbering 1 to 8 per patient. The CDR3 spans 12 residues. Germline CDR1 is MNHEY and CDR2 is SVGAGI. Deletions cut 6 bases from V and 6 bases from J, with 9 bases between. The V call is TRBV6-5, the J call TRBJ2-1; tentatively, D is TRBD1 (5 bases). The material was PBMCs, obtained around atezolizumab (anti-PD-L1) treatment. The clonotype was recovered from a man in his 60s with urothelial cancer. CDR3 in DNA: TGTGCCAGCAGGGACATGTTCAATGAGCAGTTCTTC. This gives the protein CASRDMFNEQFF.